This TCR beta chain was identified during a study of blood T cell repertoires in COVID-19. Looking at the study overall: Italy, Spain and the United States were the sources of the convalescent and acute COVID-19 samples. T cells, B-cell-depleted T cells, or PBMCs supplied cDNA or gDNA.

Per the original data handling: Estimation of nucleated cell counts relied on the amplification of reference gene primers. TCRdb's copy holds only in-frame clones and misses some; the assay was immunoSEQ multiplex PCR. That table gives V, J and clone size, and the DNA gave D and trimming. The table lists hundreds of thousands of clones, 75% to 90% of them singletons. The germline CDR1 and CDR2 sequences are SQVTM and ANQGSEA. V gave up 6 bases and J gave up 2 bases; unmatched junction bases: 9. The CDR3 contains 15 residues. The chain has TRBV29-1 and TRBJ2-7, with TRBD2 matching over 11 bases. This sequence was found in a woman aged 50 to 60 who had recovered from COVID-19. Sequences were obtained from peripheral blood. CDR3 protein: CSVHTSGSNAYEQYF. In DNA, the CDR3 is TGCAGCGTCCACACTAGCGGGAGTAACGCCTACGAGCAGTACTTC.